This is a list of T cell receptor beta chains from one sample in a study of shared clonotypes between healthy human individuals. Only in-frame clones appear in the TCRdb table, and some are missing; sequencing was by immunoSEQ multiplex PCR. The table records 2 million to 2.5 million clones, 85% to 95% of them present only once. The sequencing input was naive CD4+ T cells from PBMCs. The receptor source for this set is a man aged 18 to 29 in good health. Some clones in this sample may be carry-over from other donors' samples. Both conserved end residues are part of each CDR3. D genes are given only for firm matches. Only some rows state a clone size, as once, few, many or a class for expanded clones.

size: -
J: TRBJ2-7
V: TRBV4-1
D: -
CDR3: CASSQGSHGSGNYEQYF
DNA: TGCGCCAGCAGCCAAGGGTCTCACGGGAGTGGGAACTACGAGCAGTACTTC

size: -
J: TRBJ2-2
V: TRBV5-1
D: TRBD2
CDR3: CASSSTGTKNTGELFF
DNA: TGCGCCAGCAGCTCTACCGGGACTAAGAACACCGGGGAGCTGTTTTTT

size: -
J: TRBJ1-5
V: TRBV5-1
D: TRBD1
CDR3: CASSPLWTGLSNQPQHF
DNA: TGCGCCAGCAGCCCCCTATGGACAGGGTTGAGCAATCAGCCCCAGCATTTT

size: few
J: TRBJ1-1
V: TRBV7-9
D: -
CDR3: CASSPRGGNTEAFF
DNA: TGTGCCAGCAGCCCCCGTGGGGGTAACACTGAAGCTTTCTTT

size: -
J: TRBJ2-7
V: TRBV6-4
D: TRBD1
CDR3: CASSPSTGGRRCYEQYF
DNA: TGTGCCAGCAGTCCCTCGACAGGGGGTCGACGATGCTACGAGCAGTACTTC

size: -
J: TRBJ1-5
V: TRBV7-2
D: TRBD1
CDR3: CASSLVGTASNQPQHF
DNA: TGTGCCAGCAGCTTAGTAGGGACAGCGAGTAATCAGCCCCAGCATTTT

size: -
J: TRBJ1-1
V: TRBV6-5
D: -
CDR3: CASSYSVQGRTEAFF
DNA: TGTGCCAGCAGTTACTCGGTTCAGGGCAGGACTGAAGCTTTCTTT

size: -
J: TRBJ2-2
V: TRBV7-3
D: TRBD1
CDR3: CASSRGQGGTGELFF
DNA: TGTGCCAGCAGCCGCGGACAGGGAGGCACCGGGGAGCTGTTTTTT

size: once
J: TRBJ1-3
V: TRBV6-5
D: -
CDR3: CASSPSPSGNTIYF
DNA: TGTGCCAGCAGCCCCTCACCCTCTGGAAACACCATATATTTT

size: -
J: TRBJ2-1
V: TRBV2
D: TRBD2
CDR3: CASSEVGTSGQFF
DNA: TGTGCCAGCAGTGAAGTAGGGACTAGCGGGCAGTTCTTC

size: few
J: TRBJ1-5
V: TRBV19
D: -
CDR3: CASRTGWILSNQPQHF
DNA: TGTGCCAGTAGAACAGGGTGGATCCTTAGCAATCAGCCCCAGCATTTT

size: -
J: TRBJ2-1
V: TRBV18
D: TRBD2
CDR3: CASSPPGTGGGEQFF
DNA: TGTGCCAGCTCACCCCCCGGGACGGGAGGTGGTGAGCAGTTCTTC

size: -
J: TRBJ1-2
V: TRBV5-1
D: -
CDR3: CASSLRTGGEGYTF
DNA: TGCGCCAGCAGCTTAAGGACGGGAGGAGAAGGCTACACCTTC

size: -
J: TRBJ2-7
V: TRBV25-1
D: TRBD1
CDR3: CASSERTGTGPDEQYF
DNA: TGTGCCAGCAGTGAGAGGACCGGGACAGGTCCCGACGAGCAGTACTTC

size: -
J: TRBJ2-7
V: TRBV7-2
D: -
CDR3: CASSLPYPNTNSYEQYF
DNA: TGTGCCAGCAGCTTACCTTATCCAAACACCAACTCCTACGAGCAGTACTTC

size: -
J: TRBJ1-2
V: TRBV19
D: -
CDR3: CASSLFYGYTF
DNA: TGTGCCAGTAGTTTATTCTATGGCTACACCTTC

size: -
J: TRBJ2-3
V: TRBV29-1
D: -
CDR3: CSVEVRGGTDTQYF
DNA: TGCAGCGTTGAAGTTAGGGGCGGGACAGATACGCAGTATTTT

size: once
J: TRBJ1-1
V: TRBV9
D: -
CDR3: CASSVWGANTEAFF
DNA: TGTGCCAGCAGCGTATGGGGGGCGAACACTGAAGCTTTCTTT

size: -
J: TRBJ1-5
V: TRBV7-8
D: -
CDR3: CASSWKYGQPQHF
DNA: TGTGCCAGCAGCTGGAAGTATGGTCAGCCCCAGCATTTT

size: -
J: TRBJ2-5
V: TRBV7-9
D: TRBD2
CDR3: CASSFGLAGGAQYF
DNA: TGTGCCAGCAGCTTCGGACTAGCGGGAGGGGCCCAGTACTTC

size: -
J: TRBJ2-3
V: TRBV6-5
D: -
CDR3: CASSAEWDTQYF
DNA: TGTGCCAGCAGCGCGGAGTGGGATACGCAGTATTTT

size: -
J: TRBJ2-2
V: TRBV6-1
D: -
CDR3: CASSVQGITGELFF
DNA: TGTGCCAGCAGTGTACAAGGTATTACCGGGGAGCTGTTTTTT

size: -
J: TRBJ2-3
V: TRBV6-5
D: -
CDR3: CASSPPGTDTQYF
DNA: TGTGCCAGCAGCCCCCCAGGGACAGATACGCAGTATTTT

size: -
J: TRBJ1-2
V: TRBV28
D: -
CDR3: CASSWLNYGYTF
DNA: TGTGCCAGCAGTTGGCTTAACTATGGCTACACCTTC

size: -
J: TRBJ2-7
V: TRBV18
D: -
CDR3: CASSPGGLPEQYF
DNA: TGTGCCAGCTCACCCGGCGGGCTACCCGAGCAGTACTTC